Described below is a single T cell receptor (beta chain) sequence and its context. Its antigen remains unidentified. The assay was immunoSEQ multiplex PCR, and TCRdb's table has in-frame clones only and misses some. The sample holds fewer than 200,000 clones; around 90% are singletons and the top ten take approximately 2%. This sample was included in a study of T cell responses to AZD1222 COVID-19 vaccine. Study-level results: Spike-specific TCR breadth and depth went up after people got two AZD1222 doses.

The J segment lost 10 bases and the V segment lost 2 bases, leaving 11 bases of the junction unmatched. This CDR3 has 14 residues. Germline assignment: CDR1 SGHKS and CDR2 YYEKEE (reference sequence). This chain joins TRBV5-5 and TRBJ1-1, with 7 nucleotides matching TRBD1. The clonotype comes from an adult in good health. The sample consisted of peripheral blood, taken on day 0 of AZD1222 vaccination. The CDR3 is CASSLEGAGRGAFF. In DNA form, the CDR3 reads TGTGCCAGCAGCTTAGAGGGGGCCGGGAGAGGAGCTTTCTTT.